The 11 T cell receptor beta chains given below trace back to one sample, sequenced in a study of blood T cell repertoires in COVID-19. Profiled with immunoSEQ multiplex PCR; TCRdb holds only in-frame clones, not every one. The profile covers some 73,000 clones, with roughly three quarters appearing a single time and around 2% taken by the ten largest. Source material: peripheral blood. Source of these receptors: a man in his 70s with COVID-19, enrolled during active disease.

The chain is built from TRBV27 and TRBJ2-5, with 8 bases fitting TRBD1. The trim removed 2 bases at V and 5 bases at J, leaving 13 bases unmatched. This CDR3 has 17 amino acids. The germline V gene encodes CDR1 MNHEY and CDR2 SMNVEV (reference sequence). DNA for the CDR3: TGTGCCAGCAGTTTAAGGAGGGCAGGGGGCTATGTGGAGACCCAGTACTTC. Its protein product is CASSLRRAGGYVETQYF.

This chain joins TRBV18 and TRBJ1-3, with 10 bases matching TRBD1. The CDR3 sequence is 15 residues long. In germline, CDR1 is KGHSH, CDR2 LQKENI. V dropped 3 bases and J dropped 2; count of bases not matched to a gene: 1. This CDR3 reads CASSPGTGAGNTIYF. Written as DNA, the CDR3 is TGTGCCAGCTCACCGGGGACAGGGGCTGGAAACACCATATATTTT. Complete variable domain (other parts from reference TRBV18 and TRBJ1-3): NAGVMQNPRHLVRRRGQEARLRCSPMKGHSHVYWYRQLPEEGLKFMVYLQKENIIDESGMPKERFSAEFPKEGPSILRIQQVVRGDSAAYFCASSPGTGAGNTIYFGEGSWLTVV.

The chain employs TRBV29-1 and TRBJ2-1; 10 bases are a match to TRBD1. Losses at the gene ends were 6 bases for V and 7 bases for J; bases not matched to a gene: 6. Germline V gene data show CDR1 as SQVTM and CDR2 as ANQGSEA. CDR3 length: 13 residues. The CDR3, as DNA: TGCAGCGTCCTGACAGGGGGCCTAAATGAGCAGTTCTTC. This codes for CSVLTGGLNEQFF.

J is TRBJ2-7 and V is TRBV4-2; a possible D gene is TRBD2 (6 bases). V gave up 1 base and J gave up 0 bases, with 10 bases separating them. The CDR3 covers 15 residues. The V gene's germline CDR1 is LGHNA and CDR2 YNFKEQ. In DNA form, the CDR3 reads TGTGCCAGCAGCCAAGTCGCGGGAAACTCCTACGAGCAGTACTTC. It encodes CASSQVAGNSYEQYF.

The chain is built from TRBV20-1 and TRBJ2-7; 11 positions agree with TRBD2. The CDR3 totals 17 residues. V was clipped by 3 bases and J by 3 bases; unmatched bases: 13. Germline V gene lookup returns CDR1 DFQATT and CDR2 SNEGSKA (reference sequence). In DNA form, the CDR3 reads TGCAGTGCTAGTGATGCCCGGGTAGCGGGAGGGTTCTACGAGCAGTACTTC. This sequence encodes CSASDARVAGGFYEQYF.

This chain connects TRBV5-6 to TRBJ2-1; 8 positions agree with TRBD1. This CDR3 comprises 18 residues. V lost 0 bases to trimming and J lost 0 bases; unmatched junction nucleotides: 8. The germline CDR1 and CDR2 sequences are SGHDT and YYEEEE. CDR3 bases: TGTGCCAGCAGCTTGGGGGACAGGTCCCTCAGCTCCTACAATGAGCAGTTCTTC. Protein sequence: CASSLGDRSLSSYNEQFF. Full variable domain (missing parts from reference TRBV5-6 and TRBJ2-1): DAGVTQSPTHLIKTRGQQVTLRCSPKSGHDTVSWYQQALGQGPQFIFQYYEEEERQRGNFPDRFSGHQFPNYSSELNVNALLLGDSALYLCASSLGDRSLSSYNEQFFGPGTRLTVL.

The table lists this clone with a few counts. The chain is built from TRBV7-9 and TRBJ1-1; D remains ambiguous. CDR1 is SEHNR and CDR2 is FQNEAQ in the germline V gene (reference sequence). CDR3 length: 13 amino acids. V lost 1 base and J lost 4, with 7 bases in between. This CDR3 reads CASSLGGSTEAFF. The CDR3 DNA is TGTGCCAGCAGCTTAGGAGGGTCCACTGAAGCTTTCTTT.

This clone occurred a few times. The chain is built from TRBV27 and TRBJ2-7; 11 bases line up with TRBD2. The CDR3 loop spans 14 amino acids. Trimming removed 10 bases from V and 3 bases from J; junction bases left unmatched: 8. Germline CDR1 is MNHEY and CDR2 is SMNVEV (reference sequence). CDR3 sequence (DNA): TGTGCCACCTCTCCCGGGACTAGCGGCTACGAGCAGTACTTC. Translation gives CATSPGTSGYEQYF.

This clone was picked up a small number of times. V usage is TRBV10-3 and J usage is TRBJ1-1, with D tentatively TRBD1 (5 bases). The CDR3 runs 13 residues. Trimming cost V 4 bases and J 5 bases, with 11 bases left between them. Per germline, CDR1 ENHRY and CDR2 SYGVKD. The chain's CDR3 is CAISGGGWTEAFF. CDR3 DNA sequence: TGTGCCATCAGTGGGGGGGGGTGGACTGAAGCTTTCTTT.

This clone was observed a single time. V gene TRBV27 combines with J gene TRBJ1-2; 8 bases align to TRBD1. CDR3 length: 15 amino acids. V shed 1 base and J 10 bases; nucleotides not matched to a gene: 11. CDR1 MNHEY and CDR2 SMNVEV come from the germline V gene (reference sequence). CDR3 amino acids: CASSLLGRQGAIYTF. In nucleotides, the CDR3 is TGTGCCAGCAGTTTATTGGGGCGGCAGGGGGCAATCTACACCTTC.

This chain connects TRBV29-1 to TRBJ1-1, with a tentative D call TRBD1 (5 bases). The CDR3 contains 15 residues. In germline, CDR1 is SQVTM, CDR2 ANQGSEA. Trimming took 5 bases from V and 0 from J, leaving 16 bases between them. CDR3 DNA: TGCAGCGTTTCGGCAGGGTGGGCCATGAACACTGAAGCTTTCTTT. It specifies CSVSAGWAMNTEAFF. The full variable domain, in which reference TRBV29-1 and TRBJ1-1 provide the parts outside the CDR3, is SAVISQKPSRDICQRGTSLTIQCQVDSQVTMMFWYRQQPGQSLTLIATANQGSEATYESGFVIDKFPISRPNLTFSTLTVSNMSPEDSSIYLCSVSAGWAMNTEAFFGQGTRLTVV.